The rows below give T cell receptor beta chains drawn from one sample of a study of blood T cells in healthy people across ages. One entry per CDR3 protein results from TCRdb running MiXCR on the 5' RACE reads. The sample shows about a million distinct CDR3 sequences, 35% to 40% of them seen only once. The material sequenced was blood. Receptor source: a man aged 18 to 29 in good health. Each CDR3 is given with its conserved first and last residue. The D gene is left open where the match is weak. Part of the rows lack a size; the others show once, few, many or a class for expanded clones.

TRBD1	few	TRBV12-3/TRBV12-4	TRBJ1-2	CASRLGTAESYTF	TGTGCCAGCAGATTAGGGACAGCCGAGTCCTACACCTTC
TRBD2	NA	TRBV12-3/TRBV12-4	TRBJ2-7	CASTLGTSVYEQYF	TGTGCCAGCACCCTCGGGACTAGCGTTTACGAGCAGTACTTC
NA	NA	TRBV12-3/TRBV12-4	TRBJ2-7	CAGSLRVDSYEQYF	TGTGCCGGCAGTTTACGCGTGGACTCCTACGAGCAGTACTTC
NA	NA	TRBV29-1	TRBJ1-2	CSVVVGIYGYTF	TGCAGCGTTGTGGTAGGGATCTATGGCTACACCTTC
NA	few	TRBV6-5	TRBJ1-5	CASSLSVPRGNQPQHF	TGTGCCAGCAGCTTGTCCGTCCCGAGGGGCAATCAGCCCCAGCATTTT
NA	NA	TRBV28	TRBJ2-1	CASSSLGRLFF	TGTGCCAGCAGTTCTCTGGGGCGACTGTTCTTC
NA	NA	TRBV12-3/TRBV12-4	TRBJ1-4	CASRDPRGHEKLFF	TGTGCCAGCAGGGATCCCCGGGGCCATGAAAAACTGTTTTTT
NA	NA	TRBV6-6	TRBJ2-5	CASNYGQSGETQYF	TGTGCCAGCAATTACGGACAGTCGGGAGAGACCCAGTACTTC
NA	few	TRBV2	TRBJ2-4	CASNSDILRSKNIQYF	TGTGCCAGCAACTCAGACATCCTGAGATCCAAAAACATTCAGTACTTC
TRBD1	few	TRBV27	TRBJ1-1	CASSPLVTGTTMNTEAFF	TGTGCCAGCAGTCCCCTAGTGACAGGGACGACGATGAACACTGAAGCTTTCTTT
NA	NA	TRBV5-5	TRBJ2-7	CASSQGTLDGNEQYF	TGTGCCAGCAGCCAGGGGACCCTCGATGGGAATGAGCAGTACTTC
TRBD2	few	TRBV28	TRBJ2-1	CASSSLAGGLNEQFF	TGTGCCAGCAGTTCCCTAGCGGGGGGCCTTAATGAGCAGTTCTTC
NA	NA	TRBV2	TRBJ2-7	CASSEGTPEQYF	TGTGCCAGCAGTGAAGGGACACCCGAGCAGTACTTC
TRBD1	few	TRBV20-1	TRBJ1-5	CSARVGQGRQPQHF	TGCAGTGCTAGAGTCGGACAGGGACGTCAGCCCCAGCATTTT
NA	once	TRBV7-2	TRBJ1-4	CASSRSGQSNEKLFF	TGTGCCAGCAGCCGAAGTGGGCAGAGTAATGAAAAACTGTTTTTT
NA	few	TRBV10-3	TRBJ2-1	CAISDFRATHNEQFF	TGTGCCATCAGTGATTTCAGGGCAACCCACAATGAGCAGTTCTTC
NA	NA	TRBV20-1	TRBJ1-1	CSALAGANTEAFF	TGCAGTGCTCTTGCAGGGGCGAACACTGAAGCTTTCTTT
NA	NA	TRBV10-3	TRBJ1-5	CAIGSGYSNQPQHF	TGTGCCATCGGTTCAGGGTATAGCAATCAGCCCCAGCATTTT
NA	few	TRBV10-3	TRBJ2-5	CAISESLAGYKQYF	TGTGCCATCAGTGAGTCCTTGGCAGGTTATAAGCAGTACTTC
NA	few	TRBV7-9	TRBJ1-1	CASSVGGLEGTEAFF	TGTGCCAGCAGCGTAGGGGGTCTAGAGGGCACTGAAGCTTTCTTT
TRBD2	NA	TRBV20-1	TRBJ2-3	CSARGRTSGGGTDTQYF	TGCAGTGCTAGAGGGAGAACTAGCGGGGGGGGAACAGATACGCAGTATTTT
NA	NA	TRBV4-3	TRBJ2-2	CASSQEPRGRGELFF	TGCGCCAGCAGCCAAGAACCAAGGGGCCGAGGGGAGCTGTTTTTT